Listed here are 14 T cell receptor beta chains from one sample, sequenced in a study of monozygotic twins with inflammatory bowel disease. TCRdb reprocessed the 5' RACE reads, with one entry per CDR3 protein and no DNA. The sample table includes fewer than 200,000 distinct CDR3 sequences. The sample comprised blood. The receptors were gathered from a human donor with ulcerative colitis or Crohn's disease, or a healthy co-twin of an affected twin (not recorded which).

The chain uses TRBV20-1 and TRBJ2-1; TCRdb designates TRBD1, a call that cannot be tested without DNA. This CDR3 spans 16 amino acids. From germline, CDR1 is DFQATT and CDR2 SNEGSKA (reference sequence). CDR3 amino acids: CSARDSGGPDYNEQFF.

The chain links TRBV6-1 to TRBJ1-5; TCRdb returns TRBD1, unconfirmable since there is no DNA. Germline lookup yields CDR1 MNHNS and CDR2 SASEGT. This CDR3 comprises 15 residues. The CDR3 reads CTSSGTGFSNQPQHF.

CDR3 loop: CASSPIGGLAQYF. The chain employs TRBV4-2 and TRBJ2-3; TCRdb gives TRBD1 as the D gene, but with no DNA this cannot be confirmed. Germline CDR1 reads LGHNA; CDR2 reads YNFKEQ. The CDR3 spans 13 residues.

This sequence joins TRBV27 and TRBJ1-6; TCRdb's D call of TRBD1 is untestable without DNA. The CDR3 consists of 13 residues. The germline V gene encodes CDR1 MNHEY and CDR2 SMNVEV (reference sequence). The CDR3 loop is CASSRALNSPLHF.

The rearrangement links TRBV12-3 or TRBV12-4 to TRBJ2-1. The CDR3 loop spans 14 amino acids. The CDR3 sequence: CASSLARGYNEQFF.

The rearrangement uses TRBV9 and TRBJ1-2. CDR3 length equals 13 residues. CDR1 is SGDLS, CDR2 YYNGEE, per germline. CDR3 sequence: CASSAGPNYGYTF.

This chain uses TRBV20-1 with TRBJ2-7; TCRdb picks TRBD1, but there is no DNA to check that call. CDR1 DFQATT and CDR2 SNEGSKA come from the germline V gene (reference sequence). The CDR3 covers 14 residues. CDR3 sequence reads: CSAREGQGVYEQYF.

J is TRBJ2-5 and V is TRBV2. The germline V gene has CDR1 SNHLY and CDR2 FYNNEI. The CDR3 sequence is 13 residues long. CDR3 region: CASSVEFQETQYF.

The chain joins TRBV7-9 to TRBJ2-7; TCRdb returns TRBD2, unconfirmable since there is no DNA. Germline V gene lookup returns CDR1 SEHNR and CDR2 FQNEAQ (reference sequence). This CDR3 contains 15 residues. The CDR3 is CASSLPAGTRAGQYF.

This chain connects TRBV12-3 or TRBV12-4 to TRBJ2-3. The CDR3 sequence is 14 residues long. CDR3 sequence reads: CASRISGSTDTQYF.

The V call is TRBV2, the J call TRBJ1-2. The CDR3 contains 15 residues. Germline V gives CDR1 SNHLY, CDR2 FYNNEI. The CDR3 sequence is CASSEEVKTFYGYTF.

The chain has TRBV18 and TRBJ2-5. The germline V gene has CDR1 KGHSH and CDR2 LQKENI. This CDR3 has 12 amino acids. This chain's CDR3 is CASSPQQETQYF.

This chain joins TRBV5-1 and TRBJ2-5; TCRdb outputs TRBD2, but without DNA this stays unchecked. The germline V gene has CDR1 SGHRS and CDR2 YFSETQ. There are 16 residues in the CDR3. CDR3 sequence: CASSLRLGGLQETQYF.

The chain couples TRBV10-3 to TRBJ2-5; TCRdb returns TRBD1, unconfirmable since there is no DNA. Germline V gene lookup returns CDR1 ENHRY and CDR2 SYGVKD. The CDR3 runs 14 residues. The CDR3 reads CAISPDRGGETQYF.